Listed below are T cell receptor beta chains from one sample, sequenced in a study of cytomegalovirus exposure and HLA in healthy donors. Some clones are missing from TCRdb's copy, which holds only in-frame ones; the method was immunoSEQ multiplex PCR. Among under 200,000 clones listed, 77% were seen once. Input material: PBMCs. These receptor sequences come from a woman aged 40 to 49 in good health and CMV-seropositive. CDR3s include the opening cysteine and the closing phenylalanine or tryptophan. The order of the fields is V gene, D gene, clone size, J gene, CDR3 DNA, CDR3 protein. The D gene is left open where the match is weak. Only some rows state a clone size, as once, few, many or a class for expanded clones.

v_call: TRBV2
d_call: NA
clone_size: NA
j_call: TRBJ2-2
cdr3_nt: TGTGCCAGCGGGCTCACAGGGTCTGGCGGGGAGCTGTTTTTT
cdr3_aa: CASGLTGSGGELFF

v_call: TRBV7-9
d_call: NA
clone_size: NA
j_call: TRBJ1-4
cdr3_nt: TGTGCCAGCAGCTTAGAACAGGGATGGGATGTTAATGAAAAACTGTTTTTT
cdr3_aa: CASSLEQGWDVNEKLFF

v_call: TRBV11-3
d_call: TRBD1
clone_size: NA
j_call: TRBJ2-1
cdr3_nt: TGTGCCAGCAGCCCCTCGGACAGGGTCAATGAGCAGTTCTTC
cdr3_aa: CASSPSDRVNEQFF

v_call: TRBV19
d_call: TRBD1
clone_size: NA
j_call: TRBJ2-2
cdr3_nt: TGTGCCAGTACCGGGACAGGGTTCGCCGGGGAGCTGTTTTTT
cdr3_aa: CASTGTGFAGELFF

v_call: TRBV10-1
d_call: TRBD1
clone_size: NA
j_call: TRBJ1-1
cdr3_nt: TGCGCCAGCAGTTCTGGACAGGGTGACACTGAAGCTTTCTTT
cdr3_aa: CASSSGQGDTEAFF

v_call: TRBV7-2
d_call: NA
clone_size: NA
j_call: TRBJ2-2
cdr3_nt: TGTGCCAGCAGCTTACGGCGGGCCACCGGGGAGCTGTTTTTT
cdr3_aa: CASSLRRATGELFF

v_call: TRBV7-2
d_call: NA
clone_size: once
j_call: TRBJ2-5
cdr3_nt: TGTGCCAGCAGCTTAGAAACAGGACCCCAAGAGACCCAGTACTTC
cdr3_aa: CASSLETGPQETQYF

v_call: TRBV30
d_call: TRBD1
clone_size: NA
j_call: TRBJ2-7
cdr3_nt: TGTGCCTGGACAGGGACAGGAGGTTGGGCCGAGCAGTACTTC
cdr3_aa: CAWTGTGGWAEQYF

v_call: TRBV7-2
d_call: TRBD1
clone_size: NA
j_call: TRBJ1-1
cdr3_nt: TGTGCCAGCAGCGCACCACAGGGGGTCACTGAAGCTTTCTTT
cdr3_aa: CASSAPQGVTEAFF

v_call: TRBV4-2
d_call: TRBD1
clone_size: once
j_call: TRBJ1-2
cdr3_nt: TGTGCCAGCAGCCAAGAGGGGGGACAGGGGATCTATGGCTACACCTTC
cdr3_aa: CASSQEGGQGIYGYTF

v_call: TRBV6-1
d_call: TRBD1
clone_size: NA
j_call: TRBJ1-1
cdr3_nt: TGTGCCAGCAGTGGGGACAGGCAAAGTGGGAACACTGAAGCTTTCTTT
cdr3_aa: CASSGDRQSGNTEAFF

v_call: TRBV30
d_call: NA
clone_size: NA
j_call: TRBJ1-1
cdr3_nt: TGTGCCTGGAGTCAACAAACAGCGAACACTGAAGCTTTCTTT
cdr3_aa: CAWSQQTANTEAFF

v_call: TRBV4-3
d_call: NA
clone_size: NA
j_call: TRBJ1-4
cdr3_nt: TGCGCCAGCAGCCGAGAGACAGGTTTTGAAAAACTGTTTTTT
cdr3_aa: CASSRETGFEKLFF

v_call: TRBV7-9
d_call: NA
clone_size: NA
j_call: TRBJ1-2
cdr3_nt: TGTGCCAGCAGCTTAGTTCCAGTCAACTATGGCTACACCTTC
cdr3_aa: CASSLVPVNYGYTF

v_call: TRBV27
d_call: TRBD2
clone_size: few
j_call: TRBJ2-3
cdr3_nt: TGTGCCAGCAGCTGGGGGGGGGTGGGCCTGGGTACGCAGTATTTT
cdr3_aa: CASSWGGVGLGTQYF

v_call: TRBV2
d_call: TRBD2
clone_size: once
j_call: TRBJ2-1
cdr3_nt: TGTGCCAGCAAGCGGGAGGGAAATGAGCAGTTCTTC
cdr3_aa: CASKREGNEQFF

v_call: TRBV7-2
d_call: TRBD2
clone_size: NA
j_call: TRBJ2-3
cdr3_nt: TGTGCCAGCAGCCCGGGACTAGCTTCCACAGATACGCAGTATTTT
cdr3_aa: CASSPGLASTDTQYF

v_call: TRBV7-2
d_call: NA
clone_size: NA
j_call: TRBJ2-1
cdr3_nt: TGTGCCAGCAGTCCTTCGGGAAATGAGCAGTTCTTC
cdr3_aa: CASSPSGNEQFF

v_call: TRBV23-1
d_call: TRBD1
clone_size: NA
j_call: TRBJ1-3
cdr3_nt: TGCGCCAGCATCAGACAGGGAAGGGAAGAATCCTCTGGAAACACCATATATTTT
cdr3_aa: CASIRQGREESSGNTIYF

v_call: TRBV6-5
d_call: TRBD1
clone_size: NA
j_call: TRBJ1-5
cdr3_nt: TGTGCCAGCAGTTGGACAGGGATAGGTCAGCCCCAGCATTTT
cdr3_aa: CASSWTGIGQPQHF

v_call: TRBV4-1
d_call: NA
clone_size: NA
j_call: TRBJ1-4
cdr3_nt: TGCGCCAGCAGCCAAAGTGGCCTGAATAATGAAAAACTGTTTTTT
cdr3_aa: CASSQSGLNNEKLFF

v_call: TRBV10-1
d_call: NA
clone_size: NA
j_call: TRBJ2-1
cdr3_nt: TGCGCCAGCAGTGAGTTAACAGGGTTTGGTGAGCAGTTCTTC
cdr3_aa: CASSELTGFGEQFF

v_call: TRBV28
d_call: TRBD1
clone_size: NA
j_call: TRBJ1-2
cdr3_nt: TGTGCCAGCAGCCTCGAAGACAGGGTGGCGTATGGCTACACCTTC
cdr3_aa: CASSLEDRVAYGYTF

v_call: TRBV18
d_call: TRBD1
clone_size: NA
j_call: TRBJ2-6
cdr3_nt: TGTGCCAGCTCACCTGACAGGGGAGGCTCTGGGGCCAACGTCCTGACTTTC
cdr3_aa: CASSPDRGGSGANVLTF

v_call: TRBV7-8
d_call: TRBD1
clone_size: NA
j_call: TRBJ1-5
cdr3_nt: TGTGCCAGCAGCCTCAGCATCAAGACAGGGGCCTACAATCAGCCCCAGCATTTT
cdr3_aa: CASSLSIKTGAYNQPQHF

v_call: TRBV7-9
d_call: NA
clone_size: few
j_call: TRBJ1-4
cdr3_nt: TGTGCCAGCAGCATATACAGCTTACCTAATGAAAAACTGTTTTTT
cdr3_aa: CASSIYSLPNEKLFF

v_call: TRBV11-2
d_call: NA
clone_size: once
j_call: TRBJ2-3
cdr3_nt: TGTGCCAGCAGCTTAGATCTGGCAGTCCCATCAGATACGCAGTATTTT
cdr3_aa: CASSLDLAVPSDTQYF

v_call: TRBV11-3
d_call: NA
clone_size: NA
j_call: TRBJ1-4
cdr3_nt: TGTGCCAGCAGCTTAGGCCCGGGAAAACTGTTTTTT
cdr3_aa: CASSLGPGKLFF

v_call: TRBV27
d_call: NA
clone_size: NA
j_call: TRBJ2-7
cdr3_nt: TGTGCCAGCAGTTTAAGTGCGGCGGGGTCGAACTACGAGCAGTACTTC
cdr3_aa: CASSLSAAGSNYEQYF

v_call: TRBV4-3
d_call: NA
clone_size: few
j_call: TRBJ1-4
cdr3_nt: TGCGCCAGCAGCCAGGGGGCTGGGGCGGGTGGTGAAAAACTGTTTTTT
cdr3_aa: CASSQGAGAGGEKLFF

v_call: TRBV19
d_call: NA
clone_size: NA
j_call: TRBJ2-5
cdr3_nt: TGTGCCAGTAGTAAGGGGGGGGGCTTCCAAGAGACCCAGTACTTC
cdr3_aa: CASSKGGGFQETQYF

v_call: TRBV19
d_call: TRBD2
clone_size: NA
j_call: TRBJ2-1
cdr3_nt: TGTGCCAGTAGCCCCGGGACTAGTGTGTACAATGAGCAGTTCTTC
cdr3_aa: CASSPGTSVYNEQFF

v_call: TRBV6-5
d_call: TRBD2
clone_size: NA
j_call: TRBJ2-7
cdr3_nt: TGTGCCAGCAGTAACGGGCTAGCGGGAAGTGAGCAGTACTTC
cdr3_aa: CASSNGLAGSEQYF

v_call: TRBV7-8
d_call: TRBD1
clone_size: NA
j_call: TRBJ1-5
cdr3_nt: TGTGCCAGCAGCCTTTTGACAGGGAGCAATCAGCCCCAGCATTTT
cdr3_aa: CASSLLTGSNQPQHF

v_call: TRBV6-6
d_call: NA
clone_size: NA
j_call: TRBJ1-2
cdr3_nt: TGTGCCAGCAGTTATAGCAATGGCTACACCTTC
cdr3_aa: CASSYSNGYTF

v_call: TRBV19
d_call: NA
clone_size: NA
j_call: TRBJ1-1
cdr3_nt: TGTGCCAGTAGGGACAGTCGGAACACTGAAGCTTTCTTT
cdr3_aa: CASRDSRNTEAFF

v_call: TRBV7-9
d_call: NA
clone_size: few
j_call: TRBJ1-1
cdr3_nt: TGTGCCAGCAGCTTAGCGACGGGGAACACTGAAGCTTTCTTT
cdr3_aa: CASSLATGNTEAFF

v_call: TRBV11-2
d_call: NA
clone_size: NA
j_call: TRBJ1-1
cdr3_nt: TGTGCCAGCAGCCAGCGGAACACTGAAGCTTTCTTT
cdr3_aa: CASSQRNTEAFF

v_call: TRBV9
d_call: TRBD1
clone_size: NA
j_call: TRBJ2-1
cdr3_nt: TGTGCCAGCAGCGGGGGGGGGACAGGGGTGTTAAGTGAGCAGTTCTTC
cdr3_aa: CASSGGGTGVLSEQFF

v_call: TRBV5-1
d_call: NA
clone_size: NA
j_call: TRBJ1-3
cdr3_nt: TGCGCCAGCAGCTTGGGGGGCTTTGGAAACACCATATATTTT
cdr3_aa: CASSLGGFGNTIYF

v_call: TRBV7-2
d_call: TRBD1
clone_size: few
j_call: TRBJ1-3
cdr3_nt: TGTGCCAGCAGGTTCTCAGGGGGCGGGAGAAACACCATATATTTT
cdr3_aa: CASRFSGGGRNTIYF